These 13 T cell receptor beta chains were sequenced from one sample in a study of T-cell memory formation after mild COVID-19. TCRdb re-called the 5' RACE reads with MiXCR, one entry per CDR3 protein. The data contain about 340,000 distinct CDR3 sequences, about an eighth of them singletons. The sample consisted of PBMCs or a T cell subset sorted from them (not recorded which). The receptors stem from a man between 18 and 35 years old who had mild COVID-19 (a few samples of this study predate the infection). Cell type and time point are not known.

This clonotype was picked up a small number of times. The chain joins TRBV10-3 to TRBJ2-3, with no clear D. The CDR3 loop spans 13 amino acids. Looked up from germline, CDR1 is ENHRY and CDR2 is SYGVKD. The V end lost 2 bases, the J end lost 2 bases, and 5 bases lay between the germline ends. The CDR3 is CAISEMDTDTQYF. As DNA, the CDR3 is TGTGCCATCAGTGAGATGGACACAGATACGCAGTATTTT.

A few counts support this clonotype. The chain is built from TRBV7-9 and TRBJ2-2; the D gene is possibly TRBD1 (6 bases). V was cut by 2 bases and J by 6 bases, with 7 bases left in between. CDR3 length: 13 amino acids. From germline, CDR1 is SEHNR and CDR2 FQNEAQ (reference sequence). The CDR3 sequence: CASSLTGSGELFF. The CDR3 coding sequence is TGTGCCAGCAGCTTAACAGGGTCCGGGGAGCTGTTTTTT.

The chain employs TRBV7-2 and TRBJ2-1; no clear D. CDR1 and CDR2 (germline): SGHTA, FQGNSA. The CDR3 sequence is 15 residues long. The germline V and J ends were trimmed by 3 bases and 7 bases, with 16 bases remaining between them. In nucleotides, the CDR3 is TGTGCCAGCAGCTTGCAGTCGCGTTCGGTTAATGAGCAGTTCTTC. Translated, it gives CASSLQSRSVNEQFF.

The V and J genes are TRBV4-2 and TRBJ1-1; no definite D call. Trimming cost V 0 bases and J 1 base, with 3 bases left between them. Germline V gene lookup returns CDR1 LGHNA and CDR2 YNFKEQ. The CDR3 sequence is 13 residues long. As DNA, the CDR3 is TGTGCCAGCAGCCAAGAGGAGAACACTGAAGCTTTCTTT. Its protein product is CASSQEENTEAFF.

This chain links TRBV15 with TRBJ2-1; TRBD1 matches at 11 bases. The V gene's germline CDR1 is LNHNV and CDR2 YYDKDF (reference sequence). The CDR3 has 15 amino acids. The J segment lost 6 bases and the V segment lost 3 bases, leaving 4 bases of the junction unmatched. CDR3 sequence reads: CATSSGTGGLNEQFF. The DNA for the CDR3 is TGTGCCACCAGCAGCGGGACAGGGGGTCTCAATGAGCAGTTCTTC.

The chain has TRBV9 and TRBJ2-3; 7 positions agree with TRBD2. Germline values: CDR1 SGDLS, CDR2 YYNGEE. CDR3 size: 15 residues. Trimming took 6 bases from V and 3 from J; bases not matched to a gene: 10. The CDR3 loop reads CASTQSGEKTDTQYF. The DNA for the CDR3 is TGTGCCAGCACTCAGAGCGGGGAGAAGACAGATACGCAGTATTTT. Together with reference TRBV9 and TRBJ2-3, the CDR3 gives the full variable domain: DSGVTQTPKHLITATGQRVTLRCSPRSGDLSVYWYQQSLDQGLQFLIQYYNGEERAKGNILERFSAQQFPDLHSELNLSSLELGDSALYFCASTQSGEKTDTQYFGPGTRLTVL.

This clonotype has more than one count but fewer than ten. The CDR3 coding sequence is TGTGCCAGCAGCCGAGGGAGCGACAGGGCGAGCACCGGGGAGCTGTTTTTT. As protein: CASSRGSDRASTGELFF. The rearrangement uses TRBV9 and TRBJ2-2; TRBD1 aligns across 7 bases. The CDR3 spans 17 residues. V shed 4 bases and J 4 bases; nucleotides not matched to a gene: 13. The germline CDR1 and CDR2 sequences are SGDLS and YYNGEE. Using reference TRBV9 and TRBJ2-2 for the parts outside the CDR3, the full variable domain is DSGVTQTPKHLITATGQRVTLRCSPRSGDLSVYWYQQSLDQGLQFLIQYYNGEERAKGNILERFSAQQFPDLHSELNLSSLELGDSALYFCASSRGSDRASTGELFFGEGSRLTVL.

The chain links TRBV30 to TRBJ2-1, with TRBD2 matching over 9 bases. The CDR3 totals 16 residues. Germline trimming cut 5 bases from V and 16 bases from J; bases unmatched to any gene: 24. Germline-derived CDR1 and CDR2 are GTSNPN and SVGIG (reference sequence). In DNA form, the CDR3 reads TGTGCCTGGGAGGACCGATACTCGGTCGCGGGGGGGCCGGGATTCTTC. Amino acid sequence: CAWEDRYSVAGGPGFF.

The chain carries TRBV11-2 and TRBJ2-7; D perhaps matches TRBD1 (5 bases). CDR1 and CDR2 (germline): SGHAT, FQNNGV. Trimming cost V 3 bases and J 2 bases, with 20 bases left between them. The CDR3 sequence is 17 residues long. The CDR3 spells CASSFGGSPGNPYEQYF. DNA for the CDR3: TGTGCCAGCAGCTTTGGTGGCTCACCAGGGAACCCCTACGAGCAGTACTTC.

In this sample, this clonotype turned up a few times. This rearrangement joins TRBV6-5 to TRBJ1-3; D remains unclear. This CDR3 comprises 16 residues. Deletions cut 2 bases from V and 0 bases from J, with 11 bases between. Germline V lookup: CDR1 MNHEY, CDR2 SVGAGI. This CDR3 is CASSYTQKTSGNTIYF. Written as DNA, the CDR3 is TGTGCCAGCAGTTACACTCAAAAAACCTCTGGAAACACCATATATTTT.

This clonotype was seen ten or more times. The CDR3 nucleotides are TGTGCCAGCAGTTCACTCCAACTTGCCACAGATACGCAGTATTTT. Amino acid sequence: CASSSLQLATDTQYF. The chain couples TRBV6-5 to TRBJ2-3; D remains unclear. The CDR3 is made up of 15 amino acids. CDR1 is MNHEY and CDR2 is SVGAGI in the germline V gene. V lost 4 bases and J 2 bases, leaving 13 bases between the germline ends.

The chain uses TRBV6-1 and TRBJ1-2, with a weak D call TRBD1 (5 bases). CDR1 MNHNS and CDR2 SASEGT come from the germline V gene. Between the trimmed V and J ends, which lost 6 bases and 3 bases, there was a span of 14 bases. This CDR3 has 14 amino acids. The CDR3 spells CASSLLATDYGYTF. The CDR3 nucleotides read TGTGCCAGCAGCCTTCTTGCGACAGACTATGGCTACACCTTC.

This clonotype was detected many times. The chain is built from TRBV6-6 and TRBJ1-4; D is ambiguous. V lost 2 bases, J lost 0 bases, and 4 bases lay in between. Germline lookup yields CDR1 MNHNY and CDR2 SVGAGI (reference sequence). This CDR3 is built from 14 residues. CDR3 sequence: CASSYLATNEKLFF. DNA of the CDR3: TGTGCCAGCAGTTACCTTGCAACTAATGAAAAACTGTTTTTT.